Listed here are 15 T cell receptor beta chains from one sample, sequenced in a study of tumor-infiltrating lymphocytes in primary liver carcinoma. Using a constant-region primer together with ProtoScript II reverse transcriptase, TCR beta cDNA was made from approximately 500 ng of total RNA. Slightly modified ARM-PCR with three nested multiplex PCR rounds yielded TCR beta libraries. The first two PCR rounds used TRBV1-TRBV30 forward primers with a C-beta reverse primer, 10 cycles each. Using its own MiXCR run on the multiplex PCR reads, TCRdb lists one record per CDR3 protein. The table has 180,000 or so distinct CDR3 sequences, roughly three fifths seen once. Alongside blood RNA obtained from unsorted whole blood, germline DNA was also extracted. The sequencing input was peripheral blood. These receptors came from a man in his forties with primary liver carcinoma and hepatitis B virus infection.

The V and J genes are TRBV12-3 or TRBV12-4 and TRBJ2-7; no firm D call. The CDR3 runs to 14 residues. Trimming stripped 7 bases from V and 0 bases from J, with 13 bases between. The CDR3 DNA reads TGTGCCAGCAAAGTCTCACGGCACTCCTACGAGCAGTACTTC. Translating gives CASKVSRHSYEQYF.

This clonotype has a count of ten or more. V is TRBV4-1 and J is TRBJ2-1, with D unresolved. The germline V gene encodes CDR1 MGHRA and CDR2 YSYEKL. With 6 bases removed from V and 0 bases from J, the gap between germline ends came to 12 bases. The CDR3 has 15 residues. DNA for the CDR3: TGCGCCAGCAGGCCCGACTCGAGCTCCTACAATGAGCAGTTCTTC. This encodes CASRPDSSSYNEQFF.

About this clonotype itself: This may be a read error: a much more frequent sequence differs by one nucleotide. The J gene is TRBJ1-5, the V gene TRBV29-1; D perhaps matches TRBD1 (5 bases). Germline-derived CDR1 and CDR2 are SQVTM and ANQGSEA. CDR3 size: 13 residues. V gave up 2 bases and J gave up 11 bases, with 16 bases separating them. In DNA, the CDR3 is TGCAGCGTTGAAACTGGCGAGGGGCAGTCCCAGCATTTT. Translating it yields CSVETGEGQSQHF.

About this clonotype: The junction does not match germline at one end; this may be a read error. The V gene is TRBV11-2, the J gene TRBJ2-1; possibly TRBD2 for D (6 bases). The CDR3 runs to 18 residues. Germline CDR1 is SGHAT and CDR2 is FQNNGV. For the CDR3, the DNA is TGTACCAGCAGCTTCGGATTCAGGAGGCGGGGCTCCTACAATGAGCTGTTCTTC. This gives the protein CTSSFGFRRRGSYNELFF.

CDR3 in amino acids: CASSLLVLTSSTDTQYF. DNA of the CDR3: TGTGCCAGCAGTTTACTAGTACTGACCTCTAGCACAGATACGCAGTATTTT. This rearrangement joins TRBV12-3 or TRBV12-4 to TRBJ2-3; D is unclear. The ends were cut back, 2 bases at V and 0 bases at J, with 15 bases in the middle. The CDR3 is 17 residues long.

This chain connects TRBV28 to TRBJ2-1; D tentatively reads TRBD1 or TRBD2 (6 bases each). With 4 bases removed from V and 10 bases from J, the gap between germline ends came to 11 bases. Germline V gene sequence: CDR1 MDHEN, CDR2 SYDVKM. This CDR3 is built from 12 residues. CDR3 loop: CASSWGAGEQFF. In nucleotides, the CDR3 is TGTGCCAGCAGTTGGGGGGCTGGAGAGCAGTTCTTC.

This clonotype was counted many times. The chain joins TRBV11-2 to TRBJ2-7; 7 bases fit TRBD1. This CDR3 is 15 amino acids long. The ends lost 4 bases at V and 1 base at J; junction bases unmatched: 7. In germline, CDR1 is SGHAT, CDR2 FQNNGV. The CDR3 coding sequence is TGTGCCAGCAGCTCTGGGACAGAAACATCCTACGAGCAGTACTTC. Its translation: CASSSGTETSYEQYF.

The count of this clonotype is one. This chain connects TRBV5-1 to TRBJ2-1; D is undetermined. The CDR3 contains 12 residues. Trimming removed 4 bases at V and 12 bases at J, with 14 bases between. Germline CDR1 and CDR2: SGHRS and YFSETQ. The CDR3 is CASSPPAYLQFF. Here the CDR3 DNA reads TGCGCCAGCAGCCCTCCTGCCTACTTGCAGTTCTTC.

This clonotype was seen ten or more times. The chain carries TRBV11-2 and TRBJ2-6; no reliable D call. Deletions cut 4 bases from V and 4 bases from J, with 8 bases between. CDR1 and CDR2 from the germline V gene are SGHAT and FQNNGV. The CDR3 sequence is 14 residues long. The DNA for the CDR3 is TGTGCCAGCAGCTGGCAGTCGGGGGCCAACGTCCTGACTTTC. It is translated as CASSWQSGANVLTF.

The rearrangement links TRBV10-3 to TRBJ1-5; no definite D call. In germline, CDR1 is ENHRY, CDR2 SYGVKD. This CDR3 spans 13 amino acids. V shed 2 bases and J shed 4 bases, with 6 bases lying between them. The CDR3 reads CAISEEPNQPQHF. Here the CDR3 DNA reads TGTGCCATCAGTGAGGAGCCTAATCAGCCCCAGCATTTT.

The count of this clonotype is one. The chain is built from TRBV24-1 and TRBJ2-2; TRBD1 matches at 7 bases. Trimming cost V 7 bases and J 4 bases; bases outside gene matches: 5. The germline CDR1 and CDR2 sequences are KGHDR and SFDVKD. The CDR3 sequence is 14 residues long. The CDR3 sequence is CATSDRAVTGELFF. As DNA, the CDR3 is TGTGCCACCAGCGACAGGGCGGTCACCGGGGAGCTGTTTTTT.

The chain employs TRBV29-1 and TRBJ1-2; TRBD1 might be the D (6 bases). CDR1 is SQVTM and CDR2 is ANQGSEA in the germline V gene. The CDR3 contains 11 residues. Trimming took 6 bases from V and 8 from J, leaving 13 bases between them. CDR3 bases: TGCAGCGTACAAACAGGGAGGGGCTACACCTTC. Protein sequence: CSVQTGRGYTF.

This clonotype showed up just a few times. The chain is built from TRBV12-3 or TRBV12-4 and TRBJ2-2; D remains ambiguous. V shed 7 bases and J shed 7 bases, with 13 bases lying between them. CDR3 length: 13 residues. This chain's CDR3 is CASTLGTHGELFF. Written as DNA, the CDR3 is TGTGCCAGCACCCTAGGAACTCACGGGGAGCTGTTTTTT.

About this clonotype itself: Being one base from a much bigger clone, this may be a read error. The chain uses TRBV11-3 and TRBJ2-2, with D perhaps matching TRBD2 (6 bases). This CDR3 contains 14 residues. From germline, CDR1 is SGHNT and CDR2 YENEEA. The CDR3 DNA follows: TGTACCAGCAGCTCGGGACTCTACACCGGGGAGCTGTTTTTT. This codes for CTSSSGLYTGELFF.

A few counts support this clonotype. V usage is TRBV18 and J usage is TRBJ1-1; 8 nucleotides line up with TRBD1. CDR1 KGHSH and CDR2 LQKENI come from the germline V gene. Trimming cost V 6 bases and J 1 base; bases outside gene matches: 4. The CDR3 is 14 amino acids. The chain's CDR3 is CASSRQGTNTEAFF. CDR3 nucleotides: TGTGCCAGCTCCCGACAGGGGACGAACACTGAAGCTTTCTTT.